The present T cell receptor (beta chain) was sequenced within a study of blood T cells in healthy people across ages. After removal of 3 bases from V and 5 bases from J, the junction contained 4 bases not matched to a gene. The CDR3 has 15 residues. Looked up from germline, CDR1 is MDHEN and CDR2 is SYDVKM. It was with a sample-barcoded 5' primer and a J-beta primer mix that a second PCR of roughly 6 to 11 cycles was run. TCRdb fed the 5' RACE reads into MiXCR, producing one record per CDR3 protein. Here the sample spans 1.5 million to 2 million distinct CDR3 sequences, roughly 52% being singletons. This clonotype was obtained from a middle-aged woman in good health. Source material: blood. This chain connects TRBV28 to TRBJ2-3; 11 bases fit TRBD2. In DNA form, the CDR3 reads TGTGCCAGCAGTTTGATAGCGGGGGGGAGAGATACGCAGTATTTT. Amino acid sequence: CASSLIAGGRDTQYF.